This T cell receptor beta chain is from a study of T-cell reconstitution after alpha-beta-depleted transplantation in children. Germline V gives CDR1 MNHEY, CDR2 SMNVEV (reference sequence). V trimming: 5 bases; J trimming: 5 bases; junction bases outside the gene matches: 9. The CDR3 sequence is 16 residues long. Molecular barcoding with unique molecular identifiers was used for the TCRbeta library. TCRdb re-called the PCR reads through MiXCR, storing one row per CDR3 protein. The repertoire has 640,000 or so distinct CDR3 sequences, 16% of them found once; the top ten carry approximately 1%. Ten or more counts support this clonotype.

This clonotype originated in a human donor who donated a stem cell graft to a child with acute myeloid leukemia. The sequenced sample was PBMCs from the stem cell graft donor, obtained from the stem cell graft. J is TRBJ2-1 and V is TRBV27, with 10 bases identical to TRBD1. CDR3 protein: CASSPMGQGTNNEQFF. CDR3 DNA sequence: TGTGCCAGCAGTCCGATGGGACAGGGGACAAACAATGAGCAGTTCTTC.